A single sample is the source of the 7 T cell receptor beta chains below, sequenced in a study of T-cell reconstitution after alpha-beta-depleted transplantation in children (dated by TCRdb to the mid-2010s). This specimen's time point label, per the study, means: day 60 (about 2 months) after transplantation. What the treatment or condition label conveys for this sample: allogeneic hematopoietic cell transplantation with graft depleted of TCRalphabeta T cells and CD19 B cells. Receptor amplification or capture employed PCR. Sequenced on an Illumina HiSeq 2500. To normalize quantification of the TCRbeta repertoire, the TCR libraries were built with molecular barcoding that relied on unique molecular identifiers. TCRdb itself trimmed the public reads at Q25 with fastp, ran MiXCR and retained productive beta chains. Entries that share a CDR3 protein sequence are merged under the most common genes and DNA. For this sample the table gives tens of thousands of distinct CDR3 sequences, of which over 15% were detected only once. The ten most abundant clones make up 35% to 45% of the sample.

The sample was PBMCs, mostly from graft donor cells, taken 60 days after TCRalphabeta/CD19-depleted stem cell transplant. These receptor sequences come from a male patient between 2 and 15 years old who had a stem cell transplant for acute lymphoblastic leukemia, so the T cells may come from the graft donor.

V and J are TRBV24-1 and TRBJ1-1; D unclear. This CDR3 comprises 14 residues. Trimming removed 5 bases from V and 4 bases from J, with 13 bases in between. The germline CDR1 and CDR2 sequences are KGHDR and SFDVKD. DNA of the CDR3: TGTGCCACCAGTGTGGCCGGGGAGTCCACTGAAGCTTTCTTT. This sequence encodes CATSVAGESTEAFF.

Comment on this clonotype: This may stem from a read error, because a much larger clone lies one nucleotide away. V gene TRBV20-1 combines with J gene TRBJ2-3; TRBD2 matches at 9 bases. This CDR3 has 16 amino acids. Trimming at V came to 2 bases and at J to 5 bases, leaving 11 bases not matched to a gene. The germline CDR1 and CDR2 sequences are DFQATT and SNEGSKA (reference sequence). For the CDR3, the DNA is TGCAGTGCTAGATTGCCAGCGGGAGGAATGGAAGATACGCAGTATTTT. Amino acids: CSARLPAGGMEDTQYF.

A note on this clonotype: This may come from a read error, since a much larger clone is one base off. As the CDR3 is not closed by the conserved phenylalanine or tryptophan, this likely results from a read error. This chain uses TRBV28 with TRBJ1-4; possibly TRBD1 for D (5 bases). This CDR3 has 18 amino acids. V lost 6 bases and J lost 2, with 22 bases in between. The germline V gene has CDR1 MDHEN and CDR2 SYDVKM. The CDR3 region is CASSPPRQGLMTNEKLFC. In DNA form, the CDR3 reads TGTGCCAGCAGCCCCCCCCGGCAGGGACTGATGACTAATGAAAAACTGTTTTGT.

The V call is TRBV30, the J call TRBJ1-1; 7 bases match TRBD1. CDR1 is GTSNPN, CDR2 SVGIG, per germline (reference sequence). The length of the CDR3 is 12 residues. V gave up 2 bases and J gave up 4 bases; unmatched junction bases: 1. The CDR3 loop is CAWSRTGTEAFF. The DNA for the CDR3 is TGTGCCTGGAGTAGGACAGGCACTGAAGCTTTCTTT.

This clonotype was counted at least ten times. The rearrangement links TRBV12-3 or TRBV12-4 to TRBJ2-7; 11 bases line up with TRBD1. Unmatched junction bases numbered 5, after V lost 4 bases and J lost 3 bases. CDR3 length equals 15 residues. The CDR3 region has the DNA TGTGCCAGCAGTTCGCTGGACAGGGGGCTCTACGAGCAGTACTTC. It specifies CASSSLDRGLYEQYF.

The chain couples TRBV27 to TRBJ1-1; D is uncertain. There are 15 residues in the CDR3. Germline CDR1 MNHEY, CDR2 SMNVEV (reference sequence). V was pared by 4 bases and J by 11 bases, with 23 bases between. This CDR3 is CASSSHSRRPEGAFF. CDR3 nucleotides: TGTGCCAGCAGTTCCCACAGTCGGCGGCCAGAGGGTGCTTTCTTT.

This clonotype was picked up a small number of times. CDR3 region: CSVEASTDTQYF. The DNA of the CDR3 is TGCAGCGTTGAGGCCAGCACAGATACGCAGTATTTT. This chain uses TRBV29-1 with TRBJ2-3; D remains unclear. V lost 3 bases and J 0 bases, leaving 4 bases between the germline ends. This CDR3 has 12 amino acids. Per the germline V gene, CDR1 is SQVTM and CDR2 is ANQGSEA.